The source of this T cell receptor (beta chain) is a study of T-cell reconstitution after alpha-beta-depleted transplantation in children. General study points: The authors attributed T-cell counts and diversity one year after transplant mostly to newly produced T cells. The high TCRbeta diversity at day 60 in some patients came from surviving recipient T cells and thymic progenitors.

This CDR3 is 15 amino acids long. V lost 1 base and J 6 bases, leaving 13 bases between the germline ends. The germline CDR1 and CDR2 sequences are LNHNV and YYDKDF (reference sequence). Unique molecular identifiers featured in how the TCRbeta library was prepared. One entry per CDR3 protein, called by TCRdb with MiXCR from the PCR reads. Seen here are 150,000 to 250,000 distinct CDR3 sequences, 6.3% observed once, and the top ten hold about 5%. This clonotype appeared many times. Its antigen remains unidentified. The TCR was taken from a girl less than two years old with combined immunodeficiency, due to receive a stem cell transplant. Sequences were derived from PBMCs, sampled before TCRalphabeta/CD19-depleted stem cell transplant. The chain carries TRBV15 and TRBJ2-1; possible D gene TRBD2, 6 bases. CDR3 DNA sequence: TGTGCCACCAGCAGAGGCGCGGGGTTTGGCAATGAGCAGTTCTTC. It yields the protein CATSRGAGFGNEQFF.